The rows below give T cell receptor beta chains drawn from one sample of a study of CXCR3-negative and CXCR3-positive naive CD8 T cells. Following a re-call of the 5' RACE reads, TCRdb has one entry per CDR3 protein and lacks DNA. Its clone listing holds 46,000 or so distinct CDR3 sequences. The sequencing input was naive CXCR3- CD8+ T cells from blood. These receptors were obtained from a human donor in good health. Some clones in this sample may be carry-over from other donors' samples. Each CDR3 is given with its conserved first and last residue.

length	V	J	CDR3
14	TRBV29-1	TRBJ2-1	CSVEGLEVYNEQFF
15	TRBV28	TRBJ2-7	CASSFTGTLSYEQYF
13	TRBV5-1	TRBJ2-5	CASSMATEETQYF
15	TRBV29-1	TRBJ2-1	CSVEGLGLAGDEQFF
14	TRBV7-9	TRBJ2-7	CASSHTGSSYEQYF
17	TRBV7-8	TRBJ2-7	CASSHPPGQGISYEQYF
12	TRBV5-1	TRBJ2-7	CASTGGDYEQYF
16	TRBV7-6	TRBJ1-3	CASSLAAAVSGNTIYF
15	TRBV12-3/TRBV12-4	TRBJ2-7	CASSHPTTSGYEQYF
13	TRBV21-1	TRBJ1-4	CASDRGEGLKLFF
11	TRBV27	TRBJ1-1	CASSFGTEAFF
16	TRBV5-6	TRBJ1-3	CASSSTTVISGNTIYF
13	TRBV18	TRBJ2-7	CASSKGQGYEQYF